The present T cell receptor (beta chain) was sequenced within a study of cytomegalovirus exposure and HLA in healthy donors. Study-level results: Follow-up analysis found HLA locus-dependent TCR association rates, highest for DRB1 and lowest for HLA-C. Later on, an analysis found that several of the most significant clusters appeared to be linked to common viral pathogens, which included parvovirus B19. Being productive about 87% or about 30% of the time was typical of most TCR beta V segments in an earlier analysis.

PCR involved 60 Vbeta and 13 Jbeta primers. TCRdb's copy holds only in-frame clones and misses some; the assay was immunoSEQ multiplex PCR. The table includes about 200,000 clones, about 75% detected once. This clone came up a few times. As yet, its antigen is unknown. Trimming removed 0 bases from V and 7 bases from J, with 15 bases in between. CDR1 is LGHNA, CDR2 YSLEER, per germline. The length of the CDR3 is 15 residues. This sequence was found in a man aged 18 to 35 in good health and CMV-seronegative. Sequencing was carried out using PBMCs. The J gene is TRBJ1-1, the V gene TRBV4-3, with D possibly TRBD1 on 6 matching bases. The CDR3 reads CASSQDLGQGGEAFF. In DNA, the CDR3 is TGCGCCAGCAGCCAAGATCTGGGGCAAGGGGGTGAAGCTTTCTTT.